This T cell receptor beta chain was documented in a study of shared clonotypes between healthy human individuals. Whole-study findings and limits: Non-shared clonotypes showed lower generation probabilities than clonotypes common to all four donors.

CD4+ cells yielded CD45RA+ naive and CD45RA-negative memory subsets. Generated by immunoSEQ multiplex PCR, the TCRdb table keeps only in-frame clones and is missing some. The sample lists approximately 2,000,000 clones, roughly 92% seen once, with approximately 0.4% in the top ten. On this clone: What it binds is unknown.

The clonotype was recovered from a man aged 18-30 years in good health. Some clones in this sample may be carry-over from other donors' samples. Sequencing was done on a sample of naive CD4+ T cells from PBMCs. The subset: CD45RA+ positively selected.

CDR3 amino acids: CASSLTVLGGDEQYF. DNA for the CDR3: TGTGCCAGCTCCCTGACGGTCTTAGGTGGGGACGAGCAGTACTTC. The V call is TRBV18, the J call TRBJ2-7; D not certain. V lost 6 bases to trimming and J lost 5 bases, with 20 bases between them. The CDR3 consists of 15 residues. In germline, CDR1 is KGHSH, CDR2 LQKENI.